Presented here are 17 T cell receptor beta chains from one specimen sequenced in a study of cytomegalovirus exposure and HLA in healthy donors. PCR was performed using 60 Vbeta and 13 Jbeta primers. The data were produced by immunoSEQ multiplex PCR, yet TCRdb's version contains in-frame clones alone and is incomplete. The repertoire holds more than 140,000 clones, around 80% seen once, with under 2% in the top ten. The specimen was PBMCs. The receptors come from a woman aged 40 to 49 in good health and CMV-seronegative.

This clone was picked up a small number of times. The chain couples TRBV18 to TRBJ1-5; tentatively, D is TRBD1 (6 bases). V was cut by 6 bases and J by 3 bases, with 12 bases left in between. This CDR3 is built from 14 residues. Germline V gene sequence: CDR1 KGHSH, CDR2 LQKENI. The CDR3 DNA sequence: TGTGCCAGCTCCCTCGGGACATCCAATCAGCCCCAGCATTTT. Translation: CASSLGTSNQPQHF. The full variable domain, its missing parts supplied by reference TRBV18 and TRBJ1-5, is NAGVMQNPRHLVRRRGQEARLRCSPMKGHSHVYWYRQLPEEGLKFMVYLQKENIIDESGMPKERFSAEFPKEGPSILRIQQVVRGDSAAYFCASSLGTSNQPQHFGDGTRLSIL.

The V call is TRBV4-2, the J call TRBJ2-5; 7 bases are shared with TRBD2. The CDR3 sequence is 16 residues long. The V gene's germline CDR1 is LGHNA and CDR2 YNFKEQ. V shed 5 bases, J shed 2 bases, and the junction held 11 bases outside the gene matches. CDR3 sequence reads: CASSESSTSVQETQYF. In DNA, the CDR3 is TGTGCCAGCAGCGAAAGTAGCACTAGCGTTCAAGAGACCCAGTACTTC.

Details on this clone: This same CDR3 is encoded by further DNA sequences in the sample. V and J are TRBV18 and TRBJ2-1; tentatively, D is TRBD2 (6 bases). This CDR3 is built from 15 residues. Between the trimmed V and J ends, which lost 3 bases and 0 bases, there was a span of 9 bases. Per germline, CDR1 KGHSH and CDR2 LQKENI. CDR3 amino acids: CASSPAGSSYNEQFF. The CDR3 DNA reads as TGTGCCAGCTCACCGGCCGGGAGCTCCTACAATGAGCAGTTCTTC.

This clone was counted a single time. V usage is TRBV14 and J usage is TRBJ1-1; TRBD1 matches at 7 bases. CDR3 size: 20 residues. V lost 1 base to trimming and J lost 4 bases; unmatched junction nucleotides: 21. Germline assignment: CDR1 SGHDN and CDR2 FVKESK. The CDR3 protein is CASSQVIRDREMKRSTEAFF. The DNA for the CDR3 is TGTGCCAGCAGCCAAGTAATACGCGACAGGGAGATGAAGAGGAGCACTGAAGCTTTCTTT.

The chain combines TRBV7-9 with TRBJ2-1, with a tentative D call TRBD1 (6 bases). The V and J ends lost 6 bases and 0 bases respectively, with 12 bases between them. The CDR3 has 15 residues. The germline V gene encodes CDR1 SEHNR and CDR2 FQNEAQ (reference sequence). The DNA for the CDR3 is TGTGCCAGCAGTAATCCAGGGGACTCCTACAATGAGCAGTTCTTC. Its protein product is CASSNPGDSYNEQFF.

This chain links TRBV7-2 with TRBJ2-1; 10 bases map to TRBD1. The CDR3 length is 16 residues. Germline V gene lookup returns CDR1 SGHTA and CDR2 FQGNSA. The V and J ends lost 4 bases and 7 bases, in that order; junction bases with no gene match: 10. The CDR3 here is CASSYRRDRGVNEQFF. CDR3 bases: TGTGCCAGCAGCTACCGCCGGGACAGGGGCGTAAATGAGCAGTTCTTC.

The genes are TRBV27 and TRBJ2-7; possible D gene TRBD1, 6 bases. Germline-derived CDR1 and CDR2 are MNHEY and SMNVEV (reference sequence). V dropped 0 bases and J dropped 1 base, with 13 bases sitting between them. This CDR3 is 16 amino acids long. CDR3 bases: TGTGCCAGCAGTTTATCTATGCCCCAGGGGTCCTACGAGCAGTACTTC. Its protein is CASSLSMPQGSYEQYF.

V and J are TRBV15 and TRBJ1-6; no definite D call. The CDR3 loop spans 19 amino acids. Germline V lookup: CDR1 LNHNV, CDR2 YYDKDF (reference sequence). V dropped 7 bases and J dropped 7 bases, with 29 bases sitting between them. The CDR3 DNA reads TGTGCCACCACCAAACTACTGAGTTCTCGGGGAGGGCAGAATTCACCCCTCCACTTT. This translates into CATTKLLSSRGGQNSPLHF.

The V gene is TRBV7-2, the J gene TRBJ1-2, with 8 nucleotides matching TRBD1. The CDR3 spans 14 residues. V lost 1 base to trimming and J lost 7 bases; unmatched junction nucleotides: 5. CDR1 and CDR2 (germline): SGHTA, FQGNSA. CDR3: CASSLGGQGGGYTF. The CDR3 DNA follows: TGTGCCAGCAGCTTAGGAGGACAGGGAGGTGGCTACACCTTC.

The genes are TRBV19 and TRBJ1-5; 7 nucleotides line up with TRBD1. This CDR3 is 15 amino acids long. CDR1 is LNHDA and CDR2 is SQIVND in the germline V gene (reference sequence). V was clipped by 5 bases and J by 1 base; unmatched bases: 5. The CDR3 is CASSPRTGSNQPQHF. DNA of the CDR3: TGTGCCAGTAGTCCTCGGACAGGAAGCAATCAGCCCCAGCATTTT.

The chain carries TRBV7-6 and TRBJ2-1; 11 nucleotides match TRBD1. The length of the CDR3 is 17 residues. V dropped 5 bases and J dropped 9; count of bases not matched to a gene: 15. Germline CDR1 and CDR2: SGHVS and FNYEAQ. DNA for the CDR3: TGTGCCAGCAGCGGACCCTCGGACAGGGGGCCGATGGGTGAGCAGTTCTTC. This translates into CASSGPSDRGPMGEQFF.

The chain combines TRBV6-6 with TRBJ1-2; 9 bases are a match to TRBD1. V lost 2 bases, J lost 2 bases, and 0 bases stayed unmatched. There are 14 residues in the CDR3. The germline V gene encodes CDR1 MNHNY and CDR2 SVGAGI (reference sequence). For the CDR3, the DNA is TGTGCCAGCAGTTACGGGACAGGGAACTATGGCTACACCTTC. Translation: CASSYGTGNYGYTF.

This rearrangement joins TRBV21-1 to TRBJ2-7; no DNA check was done on the table's D call, TRBD1. TRBV21-1 is a recognized pseudogene. CDR3 length: 17 amino acids. This CDR3 is CASSKRPSDRRVDEQYF. As DNA, the CDR3 is TGTGCCAGCAGCAAGAGGCCTTCCGACAGAAGGGTGGACGAGCAGTACTTC.

This clone was found a few times. J is TRBJ2-1 and V is TRBV11-2, with TRBD2 as a possible D gene (7 bases). Germline-derived CDR1 and CDR2 are SGHAT and FQNNGV. V gave up 5 bases and J gave up 3 bases, with 17 bases separating them. The CDR3 is 16 amino acids. CDR3 coding DNA: TGTGCCAGCAGCGACTGGCGGGGGCCTTTCTACAATGAGCAGTTCTTC. It specifies CASSDWRGPFYNEQFF.

The V gene is TRBV28, the J gene TRBJ1-5; D not certain. The germline gives CDR1 MDHEN, CDR2 SYDVKM. The CDR3 spans 16 residues. V lost 8 bases to trimming and J lost 2 bases, with 19 bases between them. DNA of the CDR3: TGTGCCAGCGGAGAGGTCGGGATTGGGGGCAATCAGCCCCAGCATTTT. It encodes CASGEVGIGGNQPQHF. The entire variable domain, with the rest obtained from reference TRBV28 and TRBJ1-5, is as follows: DVKVTQSSRYLVKRTGEKVFLECVQDMDHENMFWYRQDPGLGLRLIYFSYDVKMKEKGDIPEGYSVSREKKERFSLILESASTNQTSMYLCASGEVGIGGNQPQHFGDGTRLSIL.

DNA for the CDR3: TGTGCCAGCAGCCCCGGGACTAGCGGGATCACAGATACGCAGTATTTT. Its translation is CASSPGTSGITDTQYF. The chain links TRBV13 to TRBJ2-3, with 13 bases identical to TRBD2. The CDR3 consists of 16 residues. The germline V gene has CDR1 PRHDT and CDR2 FYEKMQ (reference sequence). The J segment lost 2 bases and the V segment lost 5 bases, leaving 4 bases of the junction unmatched. Variable domain in full (rest from reference TRBV13 and TRBJ2-3): AAGVIQSPRHLIKEKRETATLKCYPIPRHDTVYWYQQGPGQDPQFLISFYEKMQSDKGSIPDRFSAQQFSDYHSELNMSSLELGDSALYFCASSPGTSGITDTQYFGPGTRLTVL.

The V and J genes are TRBV7-9 and TRBJ2-2, with D maybe TRBD1 (6 bases). Trimming removed 3 bases from V and 6 bases from J, with 8 bases in between. The germline CDR1 and CDR2 sequences are SEHNR and FQNEAQ (reference sequence). The CDR3 has 13 amino acids. In DNA form, the CDR3 reads TGTGCCAGCAGCTTCAACAGGGCCGGGGAGCTGTTTTTT. Translating gives CASSFNRAGELFF.